Below are 28 T cell receptor beta chains sequenced from a single sample in a study of cytomegalovirus exposure and HLA in healthy donors (dated by TCRdb to about 2017). Libraries were constructed by the immunoSEQ multiplex PCR assay. TCRdb carries this immuneACCESS record with in-frame sequences only. Its versions omit some clonotypes, under half of them owing to an unresolved V gene in the studies checked, with the rest unexplained. This sample lists about 120,000 clones; 88% were detected once. Jointly, the top ten make up about 1.8% of the sample. The sample taken for sequencing was PBMCs. These receptors all come from a man aged 18 to 30 in good health and CMV-seronegative.

V is TRBV29-1 and J is TRBJ2-7, with D perhaps matching TRBD1 (6 bases). The CDR3 is 11 amino acids. Germline values: CDR1 SQVTM, CDR2 ANQGSEA. V was shortened by 6 bases and J by 8 bases, with 14 bases between the two germline ends. Here the CDR3 reads CSVPIRDKQYF. The CDR3 DNA sequence: TGCAGCGTGCCAATCAGGGACAAGCAGTACTTC.

This chain links TRBV28 with TRBJ2-2; 8 bases are shared with TRBD1. The CDR3 spans 14 residues. The germline gives CDR1 MDHEN, CDR2 SYDVKM. Trimming removed 6 bases from V and 3 bases from J; junction bases left unmatched: 3. This CDR3 reads CASSVTGDTGELFF. Written as DNA, the CDR3 is TGTGCCAGCAGCGTGACAGGGGACACCGGGGAGCTGTTTTTT.

The rearrangement joins TRBV5-1 to TRBJ1-2; D may be TRBD1 (6 bases). V was cut by 0 bases and J by 6 bases, with 15 bases left in between. The CDR3 runs 15 residues. Germline lookup yields CDR1 SGHRS and CDR2 YFSETQ. CDR3 nucleotides: TGCGCCAGCAGCTTGGCACAGGGAAGAGTGAATGGCTACACCTTC. This encodes CASSLAQGRVNGYTF.

This chain uses TRBV5-1 with TRBJ1-2; 9 positions match TRBD1. The germline gives CDR1 SGHRS, CDR2 YFSETQ. The CDR3 has 15 residues. J lost 2 bases, V lost 7 bases, and 9 bases had no gene match. The CDR3 spells CASSQGTGKNYGYTF. Written as DNA, the CDR3 is TGCGCCAGCTCTCAGGGGACAGGGAAGAACTATGGCTACACCTTC.

The J gene is TRBJ2-3, the V gene TRBV27; D remains ambiguous. The germline V gene encodes CDR1 MNHEY and CDR2 SMNVEV (reference sequence). V gave up 2 bases and J gave up 6 bases, with 9 bases separating them. This CDR3 contains 13 residues. The CDR3: CASSLATGDTQYF. CDR3 nucleotide sequence: TGTGCCAGCAGTTTAGCTACGGGTGATACGCAGTATTTT.

The V and J genes are TRBV29-1 and TRBJ2-1; TRBD2 is a possible D gene (6 bases). Germline V gene sequence: CDR1 SQVTM, CDR2 ANQGSEA. V was clipped by 2 bases and J by 4 bases, with 18 bases between them. This CDR3 region has 16 residues. In DNA, the CDR3 is TGCAGCGTTGAATCAGGTCGGGTAGCGGTGTACAATGAGCAGTTCTTC. Translating gives CSVESGRVAVYNEQFF.

This clone has just one count. The J gene is TRBJ2-1, the V gene TRBV27, with 10 bases fitting TRBD2. V lost 8 bases and J lost 6; bases outside the gene matches: 10. The CDR3 runs to 15 residues. CDR1 is MNHEY and CDR2 is SMNVEV in the germline V gene (reference sequence). Written as DNA, the CDR3 is TGTGCCAGCGTCCCGACTAGCGGGCCAGTCAATGAGCAGTTCTTC. Protein sequence: CASVPTSGPVNEQFF.

The chain combines TRBV7-2 with TRBJ2-3, with TRBD2 matching 11 bases. V lost 5 bases, J lost 2 bases, and 12 bases stayed unmatched. The germline V gene encodes CDR1 SGHTA and CDR2 FQGNSA. The CDR3 loop spans 18 amino acids. The CDR3 region is CASSLLAGGPPITDTQYF. The CDR3 nucleotides read TGTGCCAGCAGCCTGCTAGCGGGGGGCCCGCCAATCACAGATACGCAGTATTTT.

The chain recombines TRBV4-1 with TRBJ1-1; D gene uncertain. CDR1 MGHRA and CDR2 YSYEKL come from the germline V gene. V gave up 2 bases and J gave up 3 bases, with 10 bases separating them. The CDR3 has 14 residues. CDR3: CASSQQVEYTEAFF. The CDR3 DNA reads as TGCGCCAGCAGCCAACAGGTAGAGTACACTGAAGCTTTCTTT.

V is TRBV5-4 and J is TRBJ1-2; no clear D. V was trimmed by 2 bases and J by 0 bases, leaving 5 bases between them. The CDR3 loop spans 13 amino acids. Germline lookup yields CDR1 SGHNT and CDR2 YYREEE (reference sequence). The CDR3 loop reads CASSFGTNYGYTF. CDR3 sequence (DNA): TGTGCCAGCAGCTTCGGGACTAACTATGGCTACACCTTC.

V gene TRBV28 combines with J gene TRBJ1-4; D unclear. The CDR3 consists of 15 residues. Germline loops: CDR1 MDHEN, CDR2 SYDVKM. The V gene lost 5 bases and the J gene lost 5 bases, with 15 bases spanning the gap. The CDR3 is CASSPGVRENEKLFF. CDR3 DNA: TGTGCCAGCAGTCCCGGCGTAAGGGAGAATGAAAAACTGTTTTTT.

This clone was detected a few times. This chain joins TRBV4-2 and TRBJ2-1; 9 bases are shared with TRBD2. V trimming: 6 bases; J trimming: 6 bases; junction bases outside the gene matches: 9. This CDR3 region has 15 residues. Germline V gene data show CDR1 as LGHNA and CDR2 as YNFKEQ. CDR3 sequence reads: CASRQGLAASNEQFF. As DNA, the CDR3 is TGTGCCAGCAGACAGGGACTAGCTGCCTCCAATGAGCAGTTCTTC.

The V call is TRBV7-9, the J call TRBJ1-2, with 8 nucleotides matching TRBD1. CDR3 length: 15 residues. Losses at the gene ends were 5 bases for V and 5 bases for J; bases not matched to a gene: 10. Germline CDR1 reads SEHNR; CDR2 reads FQNEAQ (reference sequence). In DNA form, the CDR3 reads TGTGCCAGCAGCGGCCCGACAGGGGTACTATATGGCTACACCTTC. The encoded protein is CASSGPTGVLYGYTF.

This CDR3 reads CASSLGFRGRNEQYF. The CDR3 DNA reads as TGCGCCAGCAGCTTGGGTTTCAGGGGGCGTAACGAGCAGTACTTC. The chain links TRBV5-1 to TRBJ2-7; 8 bases line up with TRBD1. Germline loops: CDR1 SGHRS, CDR2 YFSETQ. J was trimmed by 5 bases and V by 0 bases; bases with no gene match: 7. The CDR3 is 15 amino acids.

This clone came up a few times. DNA of the CDR3: TGTGCCAGCAGCTCTGGGGGGGAGACCCTTCATGAGCAGTTCTTC. Encoded protein: CASSSGGETLHEQFF. The gene calls are TRBV28 and TRBJ2-1; 7 bases are a match to TRBD2. The trim removed 6 bases at V and 8 bases at J, leaving 13 bases unmatched. Germline assignment: CDR1 MDHEN and CDR2 SYDVKM. The CDR3 has 15 amino acids.

This clone was detected only a few times. The CDR3 spells CASSLDRAYTGELFF. DNA for the CDR3: TGTGCCAGCAGCTTGGACAGGGCCTACACCGGGGAGCTGTTTTTT. The chain couples TRBV5-4 to TRBJ2-2, with D tentatively TRBD1 (6 bases). This CDR3 is 15 amino acids long. CDR1 is SGHNT and CDR2 is YYREEE in the germline V gene (reference sequence). Trimming took off 0 bases at V and 3 bases at J, with 9 bases between the two ends.

The V call is TRBV2, the J call TRBJ2-2; 8 nucleotides agree with TRBD2. The germline V gene has CDR1 SNHLY and CDR2 FYNNEI. V lost 7 bases and J lost 2; bases outside the gene matches: 12. This CDR3 is 17 amino acids long. CDR3 loop: CASNSPGLAANTGELFF. As DNA, the CDR3 is TGTGCCAGCAATTCACCCGGACTAGCAGCAAACACCGGGGAGCTGTTTTTT.

V gene TRBV19 combines with J gene TRBJ1-6; the D gene is possibly TRBD1 (5 bases). V lost 5 bases to trimming and J lost 7 bases, with 9 bases between them. Looked up from germline, CDR1 is LNHDA and CDR2 is SQIVND (reference sequence). The CDR3 sequence is 13 residues long. This chain's CDR3 is CASSVDRNSPLHF. The CDR3 coding sequence is TGTGCCAGTAGTGTCGACAGAAATTCACCCCTCCACTTT.

This clone was seen just once. This sequence joins TRBV7-9 and TRBJ2-2, with D maybe TRBD1 (6 bases). CDR1 is SEHNR and CDR2 is FQNEAQ in the germline V gene (reference sequence). The CDR3 is 14 amino acids. Trimming removed 1 base at V and 5 bases at J, with 8 bases between. The CDR3 DNA is TGTGCCAGCAGCTTAGTCACAGGGACCGGGGAGCTGTTTTTT. This encodes CASSLVTGTGELFF.

This chain joins TRBV5-4 and TRBJ2-7; 8 bases line up with TRBD1. CDR1 and CDR2 from the germline V gene are SGHNT and YYREEE (reference sequence). Trimming removed 5 bases from V and 2 bases from J; junction bases left unmatched: 6. This CDR3 comprises 14 residues. The CDR3 is CASRQGTGAYEQYF. DNA for the CDR3: TGTGCCAGCAGACAAGGGACAGGCGCCTACGAGCAGTACTTC.

The chain recombines TRBV29-1 with TRBJ2-7; D gene uncertain. CDR1 is SQVTM and CDR2 is ANQGSEA in the germline V gene. The CDR3 extends over 13 amino acids. Deletions cut 3 bases from V and 6 bases from J, with 15 bases between. CDR3 in DNA: TGCAGCGTTGATATCAACCAAACGGGCGAGCAGTACTTC. This gives the protein CSVDINQTGEQYF.

This chain connects TRBV5-1 to TRBJ2-7; 11 bases align to TRBD2. Per the germline V gene, CDR1 is SGHRS and CDR2 is YFSETQ. The CDR3 runs to 17 residues. With V trimmed by 4 bases and J by 0 bases, 9 bases remained unmatched. CDR3 sequence reads: CASSAQLAGVVSYEQYF. In nucleotides, the CDR3 is TGCGCCAGCAGCGCCCAACTAGCGGGGGTCGTCTCCTACGAGCAGTACTTC.

The V call is TRBV27, the J call TRBJ1-2, with a weak D call TRBD1 (5 bases). The CDR3 covers 13 residues. From germline, CDR1 is MNHEY and CDR2 SMNVEV (reference sequence). The V end lost 2 bases, the J end lost 6 bases, and 10 bases lay between the germline ends. The CDR3, as DNA: TGTGCCAGCAGTTTAAGGGGTGGTAATGGCTACACCTTC. It translates to CASSLRGGNGYTF.

The chain joins TRBV5-4 to TRBJ1-3; TRBD1 is a possible D gene (6 bases). Germline V gene lookup returns CDR1 SGHNT and CDR2 YYREEE (reference sequence). CDR3 length: 15 residues. Trimming removed 6 bases from V and 0 bases from J, with 13 bases in between. CDR3 nucleotides: TGTGCCAGCACCCTTACAGGGAACTCTGGAAACACCATATATTTT. It yields the protein CASTLTGNSGNTIYF.

This clone occurred once. The CDR3 DNA reads as TGTGCCAGCAAAAAGGGAGGGGACAGGGCAGAGACCCAGTACTTC. Translated, it gives CASKKGGDRAETQYF. The chain employs TRBV11-3 and TRBJ2-5; TRBD1 aligns across 9 bases. This CDR3 contains 15 residues. J lost 4 bases, V lost 7 bases, and 10 bases had no gene match. CDR1 is SGHNT and CDR2 is YENEEA in the germline V gene. Together with reference TRBV11-3 and TRBJ2-5, the CDR3 gives the full variable domain: EAGVVQSPRYKIIEKKQPVAFWCNPISGHNTLYWYLQNLGQGPELLIRYENEEAVDDSQLPKDRFSAERLKGVDSTLKIQPAELGDSAVYLCASKKGGDRAETQYFGPGTRLLVL.

In nucleotides, the CDR3 is TGTGCCAGCAGTGTGTACAGGAGCTCCTACGAGCAGTACTTC. Protein product: CASSVYRSSYEQYF. This sequence joins TRBV2 and TRBJ2-7, with D possibly TRBD1 on 5 matching bases. Germline V lookup: CDR1 SNHLY, CDR2 FYNNEI. V lost 4 bases, J lost 0 bases, and 10 bases lay in between. The CDR3 sequence is 14 residues long. The entire variable domain, with the rest obtained from reference TRBV2 and TRBJ2-7, is as follows: EPEVTQTPSHQVTQMGQEVILRCVPISNHLYFYWYRQILGQKVEFLVSFYNNEISEKSEIFDDQFSVERPDGSNFTLKIRSTKLEDSAMYFCASSVYRSSYEQYFGPGTRLTVT.

The rearrangement joins TRBV27 to TRBJ1-2, with 9 positions matching TRBD1. From germline, CDR1 is MNHEY and CDR2 SMNVEV (reference sequence). The V and J ends lost 6 bases and 4 bases, in that order; junction bases with no gene match: 9. The CDR3 spans 15 residues. CDR3 DNA: TGTGCCAGCAGCCGTGAGGACAGGGGAAGCTATGGCTACACCTTC. It encodes CASSREDRGSYGYTF.

This chain uses TRBV30 with TRBJ1-5; D unresolved. The CDR3 length is 14 residues. V lost 0 bases to trimming and J lost 6 bases, with 12 bases between them. Germline V gene lookup returns CDR1 GTSNPN and CDR2 SVGIG (reference sequence). Here the CDR3 DNA reads TGTGCCTGGAGTGTAAGTCTAGGAGGTCAGCCCCAGCATTTT. Residues: CAWSVSLGGQPQHF.